Listed below are T cell receptor beta chains from one sample, sequenced in a study of T-cell memory formation after mild COVID-19. TCRdb ran MiXCR on the 5' RACE reads and lists one entry per CDR3 protein. There are about 190,000 distinct CDR3 sequences in the sample; 15% to 20% occur only once, and about 2.4% lies in the top ten. Specimen: PBMCs or a T cell subset sorted from them (not recorded which). These receptors were obtained from an adult woman who had mild COVID-19 (a few samples of this study predate the infection). Cell type and time point are not known. Each CDR3 is given with its conserved first and last residue. Fields, in order: clone size, V gene, J gene, D gene, CDR3 protein, CDR3 DNA. A D gene is named only where the DNA matches it firmly. Size values are once, few and many counts, or a class for expanded clones, and some rows have none.

>few|TRBV12-3/TRBV12-4|TRBJ1-4|.
CASSLGGVKSEKLFF
TGTGCCAGCAGTTTGGGAGGGGTGAAATCCGAAAAACTGTTTTTT
>few|TRBV6-6|TRBJ1-1|.
CASSPTTYGEAFF
TGTGCCAGCAGTCCTACGACTTACGGTGAAGCTTTCTTT
>.|TRBV6-5|TRBJ2-2|.
CASSSPALGKTGELFF
TGTGCCAGCAGTTCCCCCGCCCTCGGGAAAACCGGGGAGCTGTTTTTT
>.|TRBV6-5|TRBJ2-1|TRBD1
CASSDSRDRGLIEQFF
TGTGCCAGCAGTGATAGCCGGGACAGGGGGCTGATTGAGCAGTTCTTC
>few|TRBV5-1|TRBJ1-1|.
CASSSQDGDRAFF
TGCGCCAGCAGCTCCCAGGACGGGGATCGAGCTTTCTTT
>.|TRBV6-6|TRBJ1-1|TRBD1
CASRKRVKGAGTEAFF
TGTGCCAGCAGGAAACGGGTGAAGGGGGCAGGCACTGAAGCTTTCTTT
>few|TRBV7-9|TRBJ1-1|.
CASSWQPGGGQLNTEAFF
TGTGCCAGCAGCTGGCAACCCGGAGGCGGACAGCTGAACACTGAAGCTTTCTTT
>once|TRBV7-2|TRBJ2-7|.
CASSTYRDYEQYF
TGTGCCAGCAGCACATACAGGGACTACGAGCAGTACTTC
>.|TRBV4-2|TRBJ2-3|.
CASSQEGTLTGTDTQYF
TGTGCCAGCAGCCAAGAGGGGACTTTAACCGGCACAGATACGCAGTATTTT
>.|TRBV3-1|TRBJ1-1|.
CASSLGHRGEAFF
TGTGCCAGCAGCCTCGGTCACCGGGGTGAAGCTTTCTTT
>few|TRBV14|TRBJ1-2|TRBD1
CASSQARQGGGYTF
TGTGCCAGCAGCCAAGCAAGACAGGGCGGTGGCTACACCTTC
>few|TRBV11-2|TRBJ2-7|.
CASGSLSYEQYF
TGTGCCAGCGGATCCCTTTCCTACGAGCAGTACTTC
>.|TRBV29-1|TRBJ1-2|.
CSGELGQGVGYTF
TGCAGCGGGGAACTCGGGCAGGGTGTCGGCTACACCTTC
>few|TRBV20-1|TRBJ2-7|TRBD2
CSAGLAGFSNEQYF
TGCAGTGCCGGTTTAGCGGGGTTCTCTAATGAGCAGTACTTC
>.|TRBV25-1|TRBJ1-2|TRBD1
CASSDPGGLGYTF
TGTGCCAGCAGTGATCCAGGGGGACTTGGCTACACCTTC
>.|TRBV12-3/TRBV12-4|TRBJ1-6|TRBD1
CASSWDSYNSPLHF
TGTGCCAGCAGCTGGGACAGCTATAATTCACCCCTCCACTTT
>.|TRBV13|TRBJ2-4|.
CASSFSVSSNIQYF
TGTGCCAGCAGCTTTTCGGTGAGCTCGAACATTCAGTACTTC
>few|TRBV5-1|TRBJ2-7|TRBD2
CASSFSGTPYEQYF
TGCGCCAGCAGCTTTAGCGGGACCCCCTACGAGCAGTACTTC
>.|TRBV14|TRBJ2-7|.
CASSQAQRGKQYF
TGTGCCAGCAGCCAAGCTCAACGGGGGAAACAGTACTTC
>.|TRBV6-1|TRBJ1-1|.
CASSPRQRLTTTEAFF
TGTGCCAGCAGTCCCCGGCAGAGGCTAACCACGACTGAAGCTTTCTTT
>.|TRBV6-4|TRBJ2-1|.
CASSDSGGQKINNEQFF
TGTGCCAGCAGTGACTCGGGGGGACAGAAGATAAACAATGAGCAGTTCTTC
>.|TRBV24-1|TRBJ2-3|TRBD2
CATSDPLAGPTDTQYF
TGTGCCACCAGTGATCCGTTAGCGGGGCCCACAGATACGCAGTATTTT
>.|TRBV7-8|TRBJ2-3|.
CASSLIASTDTQYF
TGTGCCAGCAGCTTAATAGCTTCCACAGATACGCAGTATTTT
>.|TRBV24-1|TRBJ2-1|.
CATSSRQTYNEQFF
TGTGCCACCAGTTCCAGGCAGACCTACAATGAGCAGTTCTTC
>few|TRBV6-6|TRBJ2-7|TRBD1
CASRSRGQDYEQYF
TGTGCCAGCAGGTCAAGGGGACAGGACTACGAGCAGTACTTC
>many|TRBV7-9|TRBJ2-1|.
CASSRTASYNEQFF
TGTGCCAGCAGCCGGACGGCATCCTACAATGAGCAGTTCTTC
>few|TRBV2|TRBJ1-6|.
CASSPRGRTSPLHF
TGTGCCAGCAGCCCTCGAGGCAGGACATCACCCCTCCACTTT
>few|TRBV7-7|TRBJ2-5|.
CASSLVTGPQETQYF
TGTGCTAGCAGCTTAGTAACGGGACCTCAAGAGACCCAGTACTTC
>.|TRBV7-2|TRBJ1-4|.
CASSLAGGGLPEKLFF
TGTGCCAGCAGCTTAGCTGGGGGGGGGCTACCGGAAAAACTGTTTTTT
>few|TRBV30|TRBJ2-7|.
CAWSVIYKGNYEQYF
TGTGCCTGGAGTGTAATATACAAGGGCAACTACGAGCAGTACTTC
>.|TRBV2|TRBJ2-3|TRBD1
CASSWTGGDTQYF
TGTGCCAGCAGTTGGACAGGGGGAGATACGCAGTATTTT
>.|TRBV7-3|TRBJ2-2|TRBD2
CASSLASGRNTWELFF
TGTGCCAGCAGCTTGGCTAGCGGGAGGAACACCTGGGAGCTGTTTTTT
>few|TRBV23-1|TRBJ1-1|TRBD1
CASSQQGGRSEAFF
TGCGCCAGCAGTCAGCAGGGGGGAAGGTCTGAAGCTTTCTTT
>.|TRBV12-3/TRBV12-4|TRBJ1-6|.
CASRKQAVGSLHF
TGTGCCAGCCGAAAACAGGCGGTTGGATCCCTCCACTTT
>.|TRBV29-1|TRBJ2-2|TRBD2
CSARPRGGAGELFF
TGCAGCGCAAGACCCCGCGGGGGGGCCGGGGAGCTGTTTTTT
>.|TRBV7-2|TRBJ2-1|TRBD2
CASSLAGTSGTNEQFF
TGTGCCAGCAGCTTAGCCGGGACTAGCGGGACGAATGAGCAGTTCTTC
>many|TRBV7-9|TRBJ2-3|TRBD2
CASSLVGGEAGNTQYF
TGTGCCAGCAGCTTAGTCGGCGGGGAAGCGGGGAATACGCAGTATTTT
>.|TRBV6-5|TRBJ2-1|TRBD2
CASSRLAGSWEAFF
TGTGCCAGCAGCCGACTAGCGGGGTCCTGGGAAGCGTTCTTC
>.|TRBV6-1|TRBJ1-2|TRBD1
CAKRQGGDSGYTF
TGTGCCAAAAGACAGGGGGGGGATAGTGGCTACACCTTC
>.|TRBV12-3/TRBV12-4|TRBJ2-3|.
CASSLSGSSTDTQYF
TGTGCCAGCAGTTTAAGCGGATCTAGCACAGATACGCAGTATTTT
>few|TRBV12-3/TRBV12-4|TRBJ2-2|TRBD1
CASRGTGGDTGELFF
TGTGCCAGCAGGGGGACAGGGGGGGACACCGGGGAGCTGTTTTTT